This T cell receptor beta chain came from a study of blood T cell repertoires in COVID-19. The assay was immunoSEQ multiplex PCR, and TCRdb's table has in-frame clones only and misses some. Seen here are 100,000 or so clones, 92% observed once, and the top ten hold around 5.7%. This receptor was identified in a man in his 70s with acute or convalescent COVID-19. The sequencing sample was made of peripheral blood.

This CDR3 reads CASSHRLAGATYEQYF. CDR3 DNA: TGTGCCAGCAGCCACAGACTAGCGGGAGCTACATACGAGCAGTACTTC. V is TRBV4-2 and J is TRBJ2-7; 12 bases agree with TRBD2. Trimming at V came to 3 bases and at J to 4 bases, leaving 7 bases not matched to a gene. The CDR3 length is 16 residues. Looked up from germline, CDR1 is LGHNA and CDR2 is YNFKEQ.